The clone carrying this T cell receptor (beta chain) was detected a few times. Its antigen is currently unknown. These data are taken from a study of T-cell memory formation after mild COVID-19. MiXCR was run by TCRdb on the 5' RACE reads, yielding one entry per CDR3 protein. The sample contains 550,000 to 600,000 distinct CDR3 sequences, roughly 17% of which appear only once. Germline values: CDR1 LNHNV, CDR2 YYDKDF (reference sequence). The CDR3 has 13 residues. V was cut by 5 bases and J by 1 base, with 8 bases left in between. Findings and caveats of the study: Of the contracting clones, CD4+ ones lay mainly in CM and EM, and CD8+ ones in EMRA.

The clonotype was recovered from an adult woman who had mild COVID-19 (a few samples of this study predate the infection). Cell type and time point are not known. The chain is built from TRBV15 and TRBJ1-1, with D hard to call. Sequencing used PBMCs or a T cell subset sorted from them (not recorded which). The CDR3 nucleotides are TGTGCCACCAGCGTAACAGAGAACACTGAAGCTTTCTTT. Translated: CATSVTENTEAFF.